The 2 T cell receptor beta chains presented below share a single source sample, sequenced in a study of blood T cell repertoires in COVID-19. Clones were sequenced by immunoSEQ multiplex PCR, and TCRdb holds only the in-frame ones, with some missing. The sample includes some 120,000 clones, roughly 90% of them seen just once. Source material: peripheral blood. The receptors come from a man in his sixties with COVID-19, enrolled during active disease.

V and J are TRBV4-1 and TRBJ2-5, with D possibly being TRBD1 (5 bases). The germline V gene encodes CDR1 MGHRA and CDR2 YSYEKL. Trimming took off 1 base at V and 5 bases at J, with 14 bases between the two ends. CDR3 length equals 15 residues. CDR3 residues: CASSQGQGIWETQYF. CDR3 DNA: TGCGCCAGCAGCCAAGGGCAGGGAATTTGGGAGACCCAGTACTTC.

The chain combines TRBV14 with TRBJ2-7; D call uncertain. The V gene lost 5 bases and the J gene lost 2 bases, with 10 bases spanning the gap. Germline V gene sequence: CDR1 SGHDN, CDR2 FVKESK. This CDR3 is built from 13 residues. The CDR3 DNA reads TGTGCCAGCAGCTCTGGAGTGGCCTACGAGCAGTACTTC. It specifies CASSSGVAYEQYF.